The 7 T cell receptor beta chains given below trace back to one sample, sequenced in a study of T cell responses to AZD1222 COVID-19 vaccine. Assay used: immunoSEQ multiplex PCR; TCRdb lists only in-frame clones, some missing. The data hold more than 95,000 clones, with approximately 90% observed a single time. The sequences come from peripheral blood, collected on day 0 of MenACWY control vaccination. The receptors shown here come from an adult in good health.

The V and J genes are TRBV4-2 and TRBJ1-5, with 10 bases identical to TRBD1. The CDR3 runs to 16 residues. The germline gives CDR1 LGHNA, CDR2 YNFKEQ. Unmatched junction bases numbered 4, after V lost 0 bases and J lost 5 bases. As DNA, the CDR3 is TGTGCCAGCAGCCAAGATGGGACAGGGGTTCATCAGCCCCAGCATTTT. This sequence encodes CASSQDGTGVHQPQHF.

This chain links TRBV19 with TRBJ1-1, with D perhaps matching TRBD1 (6 bases). Germline CDR1 LNHDA, CDR2 SQIVND (reference sequence). Trimming pared 9 bases from V and 3 bases from J, leaving 20 bases between. The CDR3 runs to 15 residues. The CDR3 region has the DNA TGTGCCAGCAAAGGGGGACTGGATGGGGACACTGAAGCTTTCTTT. Translated: CASKGGLDGDTEAFF.

The chain couples TRBV11-2 to TRBJ2-3; 9 positions match TRBD2. The CDR3 extends over 16 amino acids. V trimming: 4 bases; J trimming: 5 bases; junction bases outside the gene matches: 10. The V gene's germline CDR1 is SGHAT and CDR2 FQNNGV. The CDR3 DNA reads TGTGCCAGCAGCTCTCGCTGGCGGGAGGGTAGAGATACGCAGTATTTT. Translated, it gives CASSSRWREGRDTQYF.

This clone was observed once. Here the CDR3 reads CASNVGTNTEAFF. Here the CDR3 DNA reads TGTGCCAGCAATGTCGGGACGAACACTGAAGCTTTCTTT. This chain links TRBV6-5 with TRBJ1-1, with D perhaps TRBD1 (5 bases). Germline values: CDR1 MNHEY, CDR2 SVGAGI. The CDR3 runs 13 residues. Trimming shortened V by 7 bases and J by 1 base, and 10 bases separated the two germline ends.

The chain has TRBV10-3 and TRBJ2-2, with D possibly TRBD1 on 6 matching bases. Looked up from germline, CDR1 is ENHRY and CDR2 is SYGVKD. V was trimmed by 3 bases and J by 1 base, leaving 9 bases between them. The CDR3 is 15 amino acids. CDR3 residues: CAISDQGMNTGELFF. As DNA, the CDR3 is TGTGCCATCAGTGATCAGGGGATGAACACCGGGGAGCTGTTTTTT.

The chain is built from TRBV9 and TRBJ1-6, with 7 bases aligning to TRBD1. V trimming: 1 base; J trimming: 10 bases; junction bases outside the gene matches: 5. Germline-derived CDR1 and CDR2 are SGDLS and YYNGEE. The CDR3 is made up of 14 amino acids. For the CDR3, the DNA is TGTGCCAGCAGCGTACAGGGGGTGGAATCACCCCTCCACTTT. Translation gives CASSVQGVESPLHF.

The rearrangement links TRBV29-1 to TRBJ2-7; TRBD2 aligns across 7 bases. The CDR3 totals 14 residues. Germline assignment: CDR1 SQVTM and CDR2 ANQGSEA. V shed 6 bases and J 6 bases; nucleotides not matched to a gene: 14. CDR3 bases: TGCAGCGTCCTCCCTCTGGGGGAGGGCCTCGAGCAGTACTTC. Translated: CSVLPLGEGLEQYF.